The next 10 T cell receptor beta chains were all read from a single sample in a study of blood T cell repertoires in COVID-19. Generated by immunoSEQ multiplex PCR, the TCRdb table keeps only in-frame clones and is missing some. The sample consists of some 80,000 clones, more than 65% of them appearing once. The source material was peripheral blood. The source is a woman of 80 years or more with active or convalescent COVID-19.

The rearrangement uses TRBV19 and TRBJ2-7; possible D gene TRBD1, 5 bases. CDR1 and CDR2 from the germline V gene are LNHDA and SQIVND (reference sequence). The CDR3 is 13 residues long. V lost 3 bases to trimming and J lost 0 bases, with 6 bases between them. The CDR3 loop reads CASSIQGSYEQYF. CDR3 DNA sequence: TGTGCCAGTAGTATCCAGGGCTCCTACGAGCAGTACTTC. Using reference TRBV19 and TRBJ2-7 for the parts outside the CDR3, the full variable domain is DGGITQSPKYLFRKEGQNVTLSCEQNLNHDAMYWYRQDPGQGLRLIYYSQIVNDFQKGDIAEGYSVSREKKESFPLTVTSAQKNPTAFYLCASSIQGSYEQYFGPGTRLTVT.

V gene TRBV5-1 combines with J gene TRBJ2-7; 7 positions agree with TRBD1. The CDR3 extends over 15 amino acids. V shed 5 bases and J 0 bases; nucleotides not matched to a gene: 8. The germline CDR1 and CDR2 sequences are SGHRS and YFSETQ. The CDR3: CASRSSAGGSYEQYF. The CDR3 DNA is TGCGCCAGCAGAAGTTCCGCAGGGGGCTCCTACGAGCAGTACTTC.

The chain employs TRBV6-5 and TRBJ2-5; D is perhaps TRBD1 (6 bases). The CDR3 covers 15 residues. CDR1 is MNHEY, CDR2 SVGAGI, per germline. V lost 3 bases and J lost 4, with 15 bases in between. Here the CDR3 reads CASSYVGAPSETQYF. The CDR3 coding sequence is TGTGCCAGCAGTTATGTGGGGGCCCCCTCAGAGACCCAGTACTTC.

This clone was recorded once. The rearrangement links TRBV4-3 to TRBJ2-3, with 9 bases matching TRBD2. V dropped 1 base and J dropped 2; count of bases not matched to a gene: 1. From germline, CDR1 is LGHNA and CDR2 YSLEER. The CDR3 is 15 amino acids. CDR3 sequence: CASSQASGVTDTQYF. For the CDR3, the DNA is TGCGCCAGCAGCCAAGCTAGCGGGGTCACAGATACGCAGTATTTT.

The rearrangement links TRBV10-2 to TRBJ1-5, with TRBD1 matching over 9 bases. J was trimmed by 4 bases and V by 6 bases; bases with no gene match: 7. The germline CDR1 and CDR2 sequences are WSHSY and SAAADI. This CDR3 contains 15 residues. CDR3 sequence (DNA): TGCGCCAGCAGGGCCGGGACAGGGTGGAATCAGCCCCAGCATTTT. The encoded protein is CASRAGTGWNQPQHF.

This chain uses TRBV18 with TRBJ1-2; 8 nucleotides match TRBD1. V gave up 3 bases and J gave up 0 bases; unmatched junction bases: 6. The germline CDR1 and CDR2 sequences are KGHSH and LQKENI. The CDR3 has 16 amino acids. CDR3 in amino acids: CASSPGTGLSNYGYTF. The CDR3 region has the DNA TGTGCCAGCTCACCCGGGACAGGTTTATCTAACTATGGCTACACCTTC.

This sequence joins TRBV18 and TRBJ1-4; D gene unclear. The CDR3 sequence is 16 residues long. The V end was cut by 3 bases, the J end by 1 base, with 12 bases between. Germline CDR1 and CDR2: KGHSH and LQKENI. CDR3 sequence (DNA): TGTGCCAGCTCACCCCTGCCAGGTGAAACTAATGAAAAACTGTTTTTT. Protein product: CASSPLPGETNEKLFF.

V gene TRBV7-2 combines with J gene TRBJ1-6, with TRBD1 matching 8 bases. This CDR3 spans 18 amino acids. CDR1 and CDR2 (germline): SGHTA, FQGNSA. Trimming removed 5 bases from V and 9 bases from J; junction bases left unmatched: 18. The CDR3 loop is CASSLILGAGGLSSPLHF. The CDR3 nucleotides read TGTGCCAGCAGCCTAATTTTAGGGGCAGGGGGCCTCTCTTCACCCCTCCACTTT. Full variable domain (remainder filled in from reference TRBV7-2 and TRBJ1-6): GAGVSQSPSNKVTEKGKDVELRCDPISGHTALYWYRQSLGQGLEFLIYFQGNSAPDKSGLPSDRFSAERTGGSVSTLTIQRTQQEDSAVYLCASSLILGAGGLSSPLHFGNGTRLTVT.

V usage is TRBV7-2 and J usage is TRBJ2-6; the match to TRBD1 covers 7 bases. CDR3 length: 17 amino acids. The trim removed 4 bases at V and 3 bases at J, leaving 9 bases unmatched. CDR1 SGHTA and CDR2 FQGNSA come from the germline V gene. The CDR3 sequence is CASSSPKGAIGANVLTF. The DNA of the CDR3 is TGTGCCAGCAGCTCACCTAAGGGGGCGATTGGGGCCAACGTCCTGACTTTC.

In its sample, this clone was seen a few times. The V and J genes are TRBV7-3 and TRBJ1-1, with no clear D. Trimming cost V 5 bases and J 0 bases, with 10 bases left between them. Germline V gives CDR1 SGHTA, CDR2 FQGTGA. The length of the CDR3 is 14 residues. The CDR3 DNA reads as TGTGCCAGCAGCCCCACTCCGATGAACACTGAAGCTTTCTTT. It encodes CASSPTPMNTEAFF.